This T cell receptor (beta chain) was retrieved from a study of blood T cell repertoires in COVID-19. As for the study in general: T cells, B-cell-depleted T cells, or PBMCs provided the cDNA or gDNA that served as material.

Patients at the Seattle site were enrolled during active infection and followed longitudinally. Per the original methods: Researchers report that nucleated cell counts were estimated from reference gene primer amplification. Generated by immunoSEQ multiplex PCR, the TCRdb table keeps only in-frame clones and is missing some. For V, J and clone size, that table is used; D and trimming come from the DNA. The sample yields roughly 150,000 clones, approximately 84% seen once. The CDR3 covers 15 residues. Germline V gene sequence: CDR1 SGHTA, CDR2 FQGNSA. With 4 bases removed from V and 9 bases from J, the gap between germline ends came to 21 bases.

The clonotype was recovered from a woman older than 75 with COVID-19, enrolled during active disease. The V gene is TRBV7-2, the J gene TRBJ2-5; D is uncertain. Sequenced input: peripheral blood. The CDR3 spells CASSWRGIGTMSQYF. CDR3 DNA: TGTGCCAGCAGCTGGCGCGGTATCGGTACAATGTCCCAGTACTTC.